This T cell receptor beta chain was retrieved from a study of blood T cell repertoires in COVID-19. Study-level background: Material from acute and convalescent COVID-19 was sourced from the United States, Italy and Spain. In each case, the material was cDNA or gDNA derived from T cells, B-cell-depleted T cells, or PBMCs.

In the source study's methods: By means of reference gene primer amplification, nucleated cell counts were estimated. This table comes from immunoSEQ multiplex PCR, and its TCRdb copy is limited to in-frame clones, with some not included. V and J calls and clone size are given by that table; D and trimming were obtained from the DNA. The sample carries around 380,000 clones, about 87% recorded once. The study counted Cohort 3 donors as recovered given two negative PCRs, clearance, or symptom resolution. Sequenced input: PBMCs or T cells enriched from blood (not recorded which). The receptor's source is a man aged 25 to 40 who had recovered from COVID-19.

This CDR3 reads CASSQTRGQSPLHF. The CDR3, as DNA: TGTGCCAGCAGCCAGACCAGGGGGCAATCACCCCTCCACTTT. V usage is TRBV3-1 (or the pseudogene TRBV3-2) and J usage is TRBJ1-6; TRBD1 agrees at 8 bases. The V gene end was trimmed by 3 bases and the J gene end by 10 bases; junction bases not matched to a gene: 5. There are 14 residues in the CDR3. Germline lookup yields CDR1 LGHDT and CDR2 YNNKEL (reference sequence).